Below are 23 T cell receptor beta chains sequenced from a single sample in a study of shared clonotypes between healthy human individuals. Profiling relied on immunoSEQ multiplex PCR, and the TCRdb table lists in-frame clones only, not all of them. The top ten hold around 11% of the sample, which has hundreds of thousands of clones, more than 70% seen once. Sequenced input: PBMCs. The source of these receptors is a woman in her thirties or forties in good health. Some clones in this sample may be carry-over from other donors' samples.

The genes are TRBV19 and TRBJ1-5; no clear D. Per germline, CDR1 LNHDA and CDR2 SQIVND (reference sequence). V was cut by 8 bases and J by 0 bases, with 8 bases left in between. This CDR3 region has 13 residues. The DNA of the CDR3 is TGTGCCAGTGGAATGGGTAGCAATCAGCCCCAGCATTTT. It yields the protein CASGMGSNQPQHF.

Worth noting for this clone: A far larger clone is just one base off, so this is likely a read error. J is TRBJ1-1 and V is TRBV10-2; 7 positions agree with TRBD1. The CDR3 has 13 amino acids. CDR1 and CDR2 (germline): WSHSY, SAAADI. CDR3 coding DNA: TGCGCCAGCAGTCCGACAGGGAACACTGAAGTTTTCTTT. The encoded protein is CASSPTGNTEVFF.

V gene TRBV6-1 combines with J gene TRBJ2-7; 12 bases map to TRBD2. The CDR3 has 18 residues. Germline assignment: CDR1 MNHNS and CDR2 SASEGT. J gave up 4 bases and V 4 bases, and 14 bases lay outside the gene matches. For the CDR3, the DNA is TGTGCCAGCAGTGCCCACCGACAGACTAGCGGGAGTCCGTACGAGCAGTACTTC. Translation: CASSAHRQTSGSPYEQYF.

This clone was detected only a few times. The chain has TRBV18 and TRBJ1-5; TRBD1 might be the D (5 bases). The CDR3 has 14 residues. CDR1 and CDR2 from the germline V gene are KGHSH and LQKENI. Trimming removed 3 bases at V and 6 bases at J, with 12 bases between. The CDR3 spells CASSPQPQGQPQHF. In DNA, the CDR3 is TGTGCCAGCTCACCCCAACCCCAGGGTCAGCCCCAGCATTTT.

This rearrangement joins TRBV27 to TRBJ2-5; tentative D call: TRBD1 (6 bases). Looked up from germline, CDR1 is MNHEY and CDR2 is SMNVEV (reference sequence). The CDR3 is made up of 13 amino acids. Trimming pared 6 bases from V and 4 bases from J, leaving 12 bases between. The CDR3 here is CASRMTGTETQYF. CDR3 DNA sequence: TGTGCCAGCAGAATGACAGGAACAGAGACCCAGTACTTC.

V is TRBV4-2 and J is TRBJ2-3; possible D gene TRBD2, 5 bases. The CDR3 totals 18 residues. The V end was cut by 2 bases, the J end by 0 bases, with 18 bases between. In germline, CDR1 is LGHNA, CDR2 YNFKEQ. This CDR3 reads CASSQLGSSGLSTDTQYF. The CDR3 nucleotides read TGTGCCAGCAGCCAACTTGGCTCCAGCGGCCTTAGCACAGATACGCAGTATTTT.

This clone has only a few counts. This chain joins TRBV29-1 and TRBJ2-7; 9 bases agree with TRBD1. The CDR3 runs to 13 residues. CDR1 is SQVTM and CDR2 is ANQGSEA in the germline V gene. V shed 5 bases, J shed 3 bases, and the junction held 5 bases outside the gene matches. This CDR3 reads CSVYGTGNYEQYF. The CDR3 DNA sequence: TGCAGCGTTTACGGGACAGGGAACTACGAGCAGTACTTC.

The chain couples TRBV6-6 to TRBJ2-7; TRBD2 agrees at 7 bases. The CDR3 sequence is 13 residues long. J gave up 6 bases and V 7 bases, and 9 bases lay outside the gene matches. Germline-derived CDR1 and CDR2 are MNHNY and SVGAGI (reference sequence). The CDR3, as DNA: TGTGCCAGCATCAGGGAGGGCACGGGCGAGCAGTACTTC. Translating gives CASIREGTGEQYF.

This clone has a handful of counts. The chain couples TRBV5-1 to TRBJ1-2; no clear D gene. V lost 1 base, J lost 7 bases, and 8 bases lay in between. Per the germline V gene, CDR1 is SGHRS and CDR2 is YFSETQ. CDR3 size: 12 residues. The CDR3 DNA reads TGCGCCAGCAGCTTGAATGAAGGTGGCTACACCTTC. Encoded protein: CASSLNEGGYTF.

CDR3 sequence reads: CATRPRQDTRTYEQYF. In nucleotides, the CDR3 is TGTGCCACCCGTCCTCGCCAGGACACGAGAACCTACGAGCAGTACTTC. The gene calls are TRBV19 and TRBJ2-7; D possibly corresponds to TRBD1 (5 bases). This CDR3 has 16 amino acids. Trimming removed 10 bases from V and 2 bases from J, with 24 bases in between. Germline V CDR1 and CDR2: LNHDA, SQIVND (reference sequence).

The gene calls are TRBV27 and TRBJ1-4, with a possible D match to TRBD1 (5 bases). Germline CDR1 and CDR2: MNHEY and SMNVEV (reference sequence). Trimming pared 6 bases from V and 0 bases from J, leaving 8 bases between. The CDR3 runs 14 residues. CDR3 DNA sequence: TGTGCCAGCAGGAGGACAACAACTAATGAAAAACTGTTTTTT. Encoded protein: CASRRTTTNEKLFF.

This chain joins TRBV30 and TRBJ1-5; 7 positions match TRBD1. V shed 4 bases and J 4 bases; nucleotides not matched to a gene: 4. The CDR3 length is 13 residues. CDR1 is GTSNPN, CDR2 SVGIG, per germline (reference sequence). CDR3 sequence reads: CAWNRGGNQPQHF. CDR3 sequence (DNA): TGTGCCTGGAACAGGGGTGGGAATCAGCCCCAGCATTTT.

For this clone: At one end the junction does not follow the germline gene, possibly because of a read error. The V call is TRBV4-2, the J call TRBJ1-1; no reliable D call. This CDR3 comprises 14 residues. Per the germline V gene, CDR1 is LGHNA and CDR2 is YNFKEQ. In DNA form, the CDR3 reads TGTGCCAGCAGCCAAGGGGATAGGAACGCTGAAGCTTTCTTT. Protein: CASSQGDRNAEAFF.

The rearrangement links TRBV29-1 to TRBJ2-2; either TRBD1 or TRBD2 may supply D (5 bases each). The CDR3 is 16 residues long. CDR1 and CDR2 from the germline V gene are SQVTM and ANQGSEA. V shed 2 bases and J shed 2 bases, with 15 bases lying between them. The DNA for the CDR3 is TGCAGCGTTGAAAGTCGGGGACGACCCAACACCGGGGAGCTGTTTTTT. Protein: CSVESRGRPNTGELFF.

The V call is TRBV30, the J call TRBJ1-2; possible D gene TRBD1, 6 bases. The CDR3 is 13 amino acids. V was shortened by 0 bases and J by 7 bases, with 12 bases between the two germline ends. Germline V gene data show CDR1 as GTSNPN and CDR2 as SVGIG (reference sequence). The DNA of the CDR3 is TGTGCCTGGAGTGTACCACAGGGACTTGGCTACACCTTC. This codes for CAWSVPQGLGYTF.

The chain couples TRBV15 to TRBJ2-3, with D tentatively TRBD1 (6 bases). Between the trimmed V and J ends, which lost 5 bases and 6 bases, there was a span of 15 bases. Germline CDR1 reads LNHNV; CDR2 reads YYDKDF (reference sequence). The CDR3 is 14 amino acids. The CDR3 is CATSRDTHTDTQYF. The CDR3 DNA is TGTGCCACCAGCCGGGACACCCATACGGATACGCAGTATTTT. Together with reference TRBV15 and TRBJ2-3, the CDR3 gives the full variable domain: DAMVIQNPRYQVTQFGKPVTLSCSQTLNHNVMYWYQQKSSQAPKLLFHYYDKDFNNEADTPDNFQSRRPNTSFCFLDIRSPGLGDTAMYLCATSRDTHTDTQYFGPGTRLTVL.

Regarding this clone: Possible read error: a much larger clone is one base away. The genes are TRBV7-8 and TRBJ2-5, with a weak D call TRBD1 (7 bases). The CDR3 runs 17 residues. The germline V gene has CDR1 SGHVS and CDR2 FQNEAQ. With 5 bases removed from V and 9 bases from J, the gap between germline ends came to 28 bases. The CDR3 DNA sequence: TGTGCCAGCAGCATACAGGGGATTACTGCTAGTGGGGAGGCCCAGTACTTC. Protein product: CASSIQGITASGEAQYF.

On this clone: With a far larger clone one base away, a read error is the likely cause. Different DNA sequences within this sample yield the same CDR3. CDR3 sequence: CASSQEVGSGANVLTF. CDR3 bases: TGCGCCAGCAGCCAAGAGGTCGGCTCTGGGGCCAACGTCCTGACTTTC. This chain connects TRBV4-3 to TRBJ2-6; D is ambiguous. With 0 bases removed from V and 0 bases from J, the gap between germline ends came to 6 bases. The CDR3 has 16 residues. From germline, CDR1 is LGHNA and CDR2 YSLEER.

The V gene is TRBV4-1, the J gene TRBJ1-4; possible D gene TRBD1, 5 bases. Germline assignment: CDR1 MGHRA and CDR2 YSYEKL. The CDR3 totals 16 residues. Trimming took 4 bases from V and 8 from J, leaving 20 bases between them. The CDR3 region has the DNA TGCGCCAGCAGCCCCTTTCCAACGGCCGGGGCGGAAAAACTGTTTTTT. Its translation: CASSPFPTAGAEKLFF.

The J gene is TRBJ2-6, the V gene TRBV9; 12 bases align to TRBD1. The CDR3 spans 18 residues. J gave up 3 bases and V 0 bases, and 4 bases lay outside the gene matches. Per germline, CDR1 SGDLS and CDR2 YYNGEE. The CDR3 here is CASSVEGQGAGGANVLTF. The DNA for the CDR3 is TGTGCCAGCAGCGTAGAGGGACAGGGGGCAGGTGGGGCCAACGTCCTGACTTTC.

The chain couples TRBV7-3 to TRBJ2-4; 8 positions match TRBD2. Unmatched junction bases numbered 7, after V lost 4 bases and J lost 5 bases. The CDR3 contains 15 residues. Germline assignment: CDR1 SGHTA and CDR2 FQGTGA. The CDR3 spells CASSSGTSLENIQYF. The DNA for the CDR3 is TGTGCCAGCAGCTCCGGGACTAGTTTGGAAAACATTCAGTACTTC. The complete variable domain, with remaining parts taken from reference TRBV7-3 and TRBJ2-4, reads GAGVSQTPSNKVTEKGKYVELRCDPISGHTALYWYRQSLGQGPEFLIYFQGTGAADDSGLPNDRFFAVRPEGSVSTLKIQRTERGDSAVYLCASSSGTSLENIQYFGAGTRLSVL.

The CDR3 region is CASSLGPGRRYNEQFF. The CDR3 nucleotides read TGCGCCAGCAGCTTGGGACCCGGGAGGCGCTACAATGAGCAGTTCTTC. V gene TRBV5-1 combines with J gene TRBJ2-1, with 7 bases fitting TRBD2. V shed 0 bases, J shed 3 bases, and the junction held 6 bases outside the gene matches. This CDR3 is built from 16 residues. Germline V gives CDR1 SGHRS, CDR2 YFSETQ.

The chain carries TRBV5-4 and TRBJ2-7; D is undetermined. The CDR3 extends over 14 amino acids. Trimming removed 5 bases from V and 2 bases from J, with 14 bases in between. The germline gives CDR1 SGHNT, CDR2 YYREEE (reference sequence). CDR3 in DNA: TGTGCCAGCAGAAAGAGACCGGAGACCTACGAGCAGTACTTC. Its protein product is CASRKRPETYEQYF.